This TCR beta chain was profiled in a study of T cell responses to AZD1222 COVID-19 vaccine (dated by TCRdb to the early 2020s). Study-level background: AZD1222 recipients with second doses at about 4 weeks or about 12 weeks were pooled, because spike-specific TCR depth and breadth did not differ between schedules. Trial participants were enrolled into age subgroups of 18-55, 56-69 and 70-plus years, which contained approximately 150, 30 and 60 TCR-sequenced participants, respectively. TCR sequencing was performed for over 230 trial participants, of whom about 200 were given two doses of AZD1222 and around 25 were given two doses of MenACWY control vaccine.

The CDR3 regions of human TCRbeta chains were analyzed by immunosequencing. Regarding the original processing steps: Repertoire TCRs were checked for matches against a reference library of SARS-CoV-2-specific TCRs that had been generated using the MIRA antigen-specificity platform. Breadth meant the fraction of unique TCRs that were SARS-CoV-2-associated, whereas depth meant the fraction of total T cells that were SARS-CoV-2-associated. Using the MIRA data, each spike-specific TCR was mapped to the spike region that the TCR reacts to and placed in a CD4 or CD8 class. Log10-transformed breadth and depth values were compared by one-way ANOVA with Sidak's multiple comparisons tests. TCRdb mirrors the immuneACCESS table, restricted to in-frame sequences. Some clones are absent from its copies; in checked studies, under half trace to an unresolved V gene, and the reason for the others is unknown. For V, J and clone size, that table is used; D and trimming come from the DNA. The sample table holds about 120,000 clones, of which approximately 88% were seen once. In total, the top ten clones hold around 30% of the sample.

About this clone: Its antigen is currently not known. The sample holds no much larger clone one base away, and base qualities are not on file.

The CDR3 measures 13 amino acids from cysteine to phenylalanine. The read is trimmed to its CDR3 DNA, 39 bases read in frame from base 1. The trim is 2 bases for V and 8 bases for J, with a gap of 12 bases between the germline ends. The germline V gene sets CDR1 to LGHNT and CDR2 to FRNRAP. The time point label corresponds to: baseline before first vaccination. Vaccinee samples came from UK trials COV001 and COV002, including a single-blind randomized controlled phase 2/3 trial of AZD1222 (ChAdOx1 nCoV-19) in healthy adults. Trial participant PBMC samples were collected at day 0 and day 28 after the second dose for TCRbeta chain sequencing. The investigation overall reported the following: Conclusions about previously exposed vaccinees are limited, since just 6 or 7 AZD1222 recipients were seropositive for SARS-CoV-2 at baseline. A significant rise in spike-specific TCR breadth and depth was observed after two AZD1222 doses relative to day 0 and relative to MenACWY recipients. Reportedly, almost half of the unique spike-specific TCRs recognized epitopes lying outside the regions that are mutated in the B.1.351 and B.1.1.7 variants. In the small 56-69-year group, the increase in depth fell short of significance, most likely because of low power. Participants were mostly white British, with more females than males. The authors suggested clonal diversity may have been underestimated. Vaccine-associated CD4 TCRs spanned the whole spike protein, with dominant responses in regions 160-218 and 743-854. Because no day 14 peak-response samples were available, repertoires were characterized only after the peak T cell response.

The sequence was obtained from an adult in good health. The chain is assembled from TRBV12-5 and TRBJ1-2, and TRBD1 may be the D gene, going by 6 matching bases. Sequencing used peripheral blood, obtained on day 0 of AZD1222 vaccination. The CDR3: CASGLQQGRGYTF. The DNA sequence is given as TGTGCTAGTGGTTTGCAACAGGGTCGGGGCTACACCTTC. Outside the CDR3, residues come from the reference TRBV12-5 and TRBJ1-2 proteins, so the full variable domain is: DARVTQTPRHKVTEMGQEVTMRCQPILGHNTVFWYRQTMMQGLELLAYFRNRAPLDDSGMPKDRFSAEMPDATLATLKIQPSEPRDSAVYFCASGLQQGRGYTFGSGTRLTVV.